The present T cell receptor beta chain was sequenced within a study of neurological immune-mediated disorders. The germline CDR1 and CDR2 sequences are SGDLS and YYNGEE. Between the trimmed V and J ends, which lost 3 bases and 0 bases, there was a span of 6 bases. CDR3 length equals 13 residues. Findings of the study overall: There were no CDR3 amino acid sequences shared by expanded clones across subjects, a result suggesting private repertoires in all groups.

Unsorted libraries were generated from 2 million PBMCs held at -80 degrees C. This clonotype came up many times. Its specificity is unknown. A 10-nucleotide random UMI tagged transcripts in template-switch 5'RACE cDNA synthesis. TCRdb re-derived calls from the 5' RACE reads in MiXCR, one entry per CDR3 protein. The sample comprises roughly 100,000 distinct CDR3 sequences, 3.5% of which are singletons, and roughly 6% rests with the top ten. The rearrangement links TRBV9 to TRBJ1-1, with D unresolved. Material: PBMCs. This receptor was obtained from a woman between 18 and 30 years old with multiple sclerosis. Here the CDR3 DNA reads TGTGCCAGCAGCGGAAACATGAACACTGAAGCTTTCTTT. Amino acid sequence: CASSGNMNTEAFF.